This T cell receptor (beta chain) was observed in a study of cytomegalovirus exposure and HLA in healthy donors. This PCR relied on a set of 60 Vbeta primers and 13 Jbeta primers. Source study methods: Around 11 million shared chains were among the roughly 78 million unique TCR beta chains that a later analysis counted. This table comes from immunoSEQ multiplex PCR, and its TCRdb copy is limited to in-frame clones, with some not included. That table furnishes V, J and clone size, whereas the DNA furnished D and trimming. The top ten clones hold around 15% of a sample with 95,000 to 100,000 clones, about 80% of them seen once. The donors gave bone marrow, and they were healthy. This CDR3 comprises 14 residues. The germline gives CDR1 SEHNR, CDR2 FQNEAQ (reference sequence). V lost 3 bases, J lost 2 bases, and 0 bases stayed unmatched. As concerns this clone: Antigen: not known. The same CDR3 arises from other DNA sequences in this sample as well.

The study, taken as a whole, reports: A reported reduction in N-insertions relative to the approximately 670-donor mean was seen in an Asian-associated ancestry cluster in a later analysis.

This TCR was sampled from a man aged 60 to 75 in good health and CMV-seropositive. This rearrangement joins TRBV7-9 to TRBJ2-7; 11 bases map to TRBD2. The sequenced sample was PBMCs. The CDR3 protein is CASSFSGGAYEQYF. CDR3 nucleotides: TGTGCCAGCAGCTTTAGCGGGGGGGCCTACGAGCAGTACTTC. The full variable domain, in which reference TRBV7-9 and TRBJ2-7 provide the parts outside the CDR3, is DTGVSQNPRHKITKRGQNVTFRCDPISEHNRLYWYRQTLGQGPEFLTYFQNEAQLEKSRLLSDRFSAERPKGSFSTLEIQRTEQGDSAMYLCASSFSGGAYEQYFGPGTRLTVT.